The clone carrying this T cell receptor (beta chain) was recorded many times. The antigen remains undetermined. This entry belongs to a study of response to subunit inactivated influenza vaccine. Broader study findings: After each seasonal influenza vaccination, few new T cells are recruited, the authors suggested.

TCRdb used MiXCR to reprocess the RT-PCR reads, holding one entry per CDR3 protein. The sample holds hundreds of thousands of distinct CDR3 sequences, 6% to 9% seen once. The CDR3 contains 14 residues. Germline lookup yields CDR1 LGHDT and CDR2 YNNKEL (reference sequence). The trim removed 3 bases at V and 8 bases at J, leaving 3 bases unmatched. This rearrangement joins TRBV3-1 to TRBJ2-2; 10 bases agree with TRBD2. The TCR was taken from a man between 50 and 70 years old who received an inactivated influenza vaccine. The starting material was PBMCs from blood, obtained about 23 months after vaccination. CDR3 bases: TGTGCCAGCAGCCAGGGACTAGCGCTGGGGGAGCTGTTTTTT. Amino acids: CASSQGLALGELFF.